Here is one TCR beta chain with its context. The antigen remains unidentified. The sample comes from a study of vaccination and CD4 T cells after COVID-19. Study details: Researchers treated control cultures with a CEFX pool, an HIV-1 Nef pool, or no peptide.

With the Oncomine TCR Beta short-read assay, DNA from cultured CD4+ T cells was sequenced. TCRdb re-called the PCR reads with MiXCR, one entry per CDR3 protein. Of about 13,000 distinct CDR3 sequences listed, roughly 29% were seen once; the top ten hold approximately 28%. The CDR3 is made up of 13 amino acids. Germline values: CDR1 DFQATT, CDR2 SNEGSKA (reference sequence). V trimming: 6 bases; J trimming: 3 bases; junction bases outside the gene matches: 6. Treatment indicated: approximately 11-day PBMC culture with coronavirus spike peptide pools or control peptides (ViraFEST assay). ViraFEST sequenced TCRs after peptide-pool expansion of antigen-specific T cells. Findings and limits, study-wide: Convalescent patients had a median approximately 86% of reactive clones appearing only post-vaccination.

The sequenced sample was CD4+ T cells from blood, cultured in vitro, obtained before SARS-CoV-2 vaccination. This TCR came from a human donor who received a COVID-19 vaccine. The chain has TRBV20-1 and TRBJ2-7; TRBD2 agrees at 9 bases. The CDR3 sequence is CSAPLAGNYEQYF. The CDR3 region has the DNA TGCAGTGCCCCCCTAGCGGGGAACTACGAGCAGTACTTC.